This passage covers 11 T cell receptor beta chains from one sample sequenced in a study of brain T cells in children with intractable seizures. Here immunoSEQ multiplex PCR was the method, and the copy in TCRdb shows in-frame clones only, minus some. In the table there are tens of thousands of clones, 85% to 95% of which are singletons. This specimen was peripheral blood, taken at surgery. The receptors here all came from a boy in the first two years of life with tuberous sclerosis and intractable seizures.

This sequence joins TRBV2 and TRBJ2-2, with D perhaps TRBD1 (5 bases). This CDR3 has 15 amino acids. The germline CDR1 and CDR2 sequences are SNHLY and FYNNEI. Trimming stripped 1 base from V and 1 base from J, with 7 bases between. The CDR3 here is CASSEVGQNTGELFF. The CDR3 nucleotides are TGTGCCAGCAGTGAAGTCGGACAGAACACCGGGGAGCTGTTTTTT. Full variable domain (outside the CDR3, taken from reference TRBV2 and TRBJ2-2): EPEVTQTPSHQVTQMGQEVILRCVPISNHLYFYWYRQILGQKVEFLVSFYNNEISEKSEIFDDQFSVERPDGSNFTLKIRSTKLEDSAMYFCASSEVGQNTGELFFGEGSRLTVL.

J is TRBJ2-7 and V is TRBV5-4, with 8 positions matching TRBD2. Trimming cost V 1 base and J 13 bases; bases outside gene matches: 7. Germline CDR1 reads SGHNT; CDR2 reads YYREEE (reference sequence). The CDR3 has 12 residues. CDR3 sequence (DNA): TGTGCCAGCAGCTTGCCGACTAGCGCCTACTACTTC. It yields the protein CASSLPTSAYYF. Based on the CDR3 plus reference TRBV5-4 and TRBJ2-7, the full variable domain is ETGVTQSPTHLIKTRGQQVTLRCSSQSGHNTVSWYQQALGQGPQFIFQYYREEENGRGNFPPRFSGLQFPNYSSELNVNALELDDSALYLCASSLPTSAYYFGPGTRLTVT.

CDR3 residues: CASSEEFWLAGLYEQYF. CDR3 nucleotides: TGTGCCAGCAGTGAAGAATTTTGGCTAGCGGGACTATACGAGCAGTACTTC. This chain links TRBV6-1 with TRBJ2-7, with 9 bases lining up with TRBD2. The V segment lost 1 base and the J segment 4 bases; nucleotides outside the gene matches: 11. This CDR3 contains 17 residues. CDR1 and CDR2 from the germline V gene are MNHNS and SASEGT.

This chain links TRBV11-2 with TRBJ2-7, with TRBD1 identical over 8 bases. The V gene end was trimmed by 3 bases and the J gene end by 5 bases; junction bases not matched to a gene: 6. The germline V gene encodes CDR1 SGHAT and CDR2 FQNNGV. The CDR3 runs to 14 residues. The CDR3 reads CASSLGQGAHEQYF. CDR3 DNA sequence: TGTGCCAGCAGCTTGGGGCAGGGGGCTCACGAGCAGTACTTC.

The CDR3 reads CASSLSGNYGYTF. The CDR3 bases are TGTGCCAGCAGTTTATCGGGGAACTATGGCTACACCTTC. This chain joins TRBV28 and TRBJ1-2; D is ambiguous. CDR3 length equals 13 residues. Germline V gene sequence: CDR1 MDHEN, CDR2 SYDVKM. V dropped 1 base and J dropped 2 bases, with 5 bases sitting between them.

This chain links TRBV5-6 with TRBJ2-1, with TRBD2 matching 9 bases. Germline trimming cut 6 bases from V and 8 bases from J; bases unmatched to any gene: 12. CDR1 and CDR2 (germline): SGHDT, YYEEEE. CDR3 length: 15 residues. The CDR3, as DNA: TGTGCCAGCACACCCTTCAGCGGGGGGAGGCATGAGCAGTTCTTC. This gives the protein CASTPFSGGRHEQFF. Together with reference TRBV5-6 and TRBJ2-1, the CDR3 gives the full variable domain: DAGVTQSPTHLIKTRGQQVTLRCSPKSGHDTVSWYQQALGQGPQFIFQYYEEEERQRGNFPDRFSGHQFPNYSSELNVNALLLGDSALYLCASTPFSGGRHEQFFGPGTRLTVL.

The CDR3 DNA reads TGTGCCAGCAGCCGCCCGGGAGGGGACACTGAAGCTTTCTTT. Its translation: CASSRPGGDTEAFF. The chain carries TRBV3-1 (or the pseudogene TRBV3-2) and TRBJ1-1; tentatively, D is TRBD1 (5 bases). There are 14 residues in the CDR3. Between the trimmed V and J ends, which lost 4 bases and 3 bases, there was a span of 12 bases. The germline CDR1 and CDR2 sequences are LGHDT and YNNKEL (reference sequence).

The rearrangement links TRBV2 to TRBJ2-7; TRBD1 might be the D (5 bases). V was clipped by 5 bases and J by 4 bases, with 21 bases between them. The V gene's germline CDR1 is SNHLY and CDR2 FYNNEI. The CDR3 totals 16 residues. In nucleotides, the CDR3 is TGTGCCAGCAGTCCGACAGAGGATCCCCCGTTTTACGAGCAGTACTTC. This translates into CASSPTEDPPFYEQYF. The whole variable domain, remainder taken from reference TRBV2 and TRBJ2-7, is EPEVTQTPSHQVTQMGQEVILRCVPISNHLYFYWYRQILGQKVEFLVSFYNNEISEKSEIFDDQFSVERPDGSNFTLKIRSTKLEDSAMYFCASSPTEDPPFYEQYFGPGTRLTVT.

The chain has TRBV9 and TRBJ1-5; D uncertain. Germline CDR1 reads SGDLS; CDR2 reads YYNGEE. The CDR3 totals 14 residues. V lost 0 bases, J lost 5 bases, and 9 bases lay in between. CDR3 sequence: CASSVGSGDQPQHF. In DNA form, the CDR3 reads TGTGCCAGCAGCGTAGGGTCAGGAGATCAGCCCCAGCATTTT.

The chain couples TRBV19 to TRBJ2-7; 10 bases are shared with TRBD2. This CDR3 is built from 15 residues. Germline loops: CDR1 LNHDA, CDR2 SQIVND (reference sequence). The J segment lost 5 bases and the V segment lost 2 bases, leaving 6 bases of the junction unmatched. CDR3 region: CASSIRLAGDHEQYF. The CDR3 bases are TGTGCCAGTAGTATAAGGCTAGCGGGAGATCACGAGCAGTACTTC.

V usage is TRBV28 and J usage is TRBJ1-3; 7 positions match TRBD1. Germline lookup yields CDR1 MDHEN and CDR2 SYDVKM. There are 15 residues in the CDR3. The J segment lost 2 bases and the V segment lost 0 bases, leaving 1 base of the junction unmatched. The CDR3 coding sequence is TGTGCCAGCAGTTTATGGACAGGGACTGGAAACACCATATATTTT. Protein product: CASSLWTGTGNTIYF.